This TCR beta chain was identified during a study of regulatory dendritic cells for organ transplantation. On the study more broadly: Regulatory dendritic cells were monocyte-derived, receiving vitamin D3 on days 0 and 4 and IL-10 on day 4. Study-wide points: Resting memory CD8+ T cells held the most alloreactive clonotypes. Memory CD8+ clonal expansion seemed more limited with regulatory than mature dendritic cells.

Only in-frame clones appear in the TCRdb table, and some are missing; sequencing was by immunoSEQ multiplex PCR. The profile covers 12,000 or so clones, with 62% appearing a single time and 1.2% taken by the ten largest. A note on this clone: As yet, its antigen is unknown.

Allogeneic regulatory or mature dendritic cells were co-cultured for 5 days with CFSE-labeled sorted T cells at 1:10. FACS sorted CD4+ or CD8+ T cells into CD45RA+ naive and CD45RO+ memory. CDR1 is MDHEN and CDR2 is SYDVKM in the germline V gene. The CDR3 covers 14 residues. The V end was cut by 4 bases, the J end by 2 bases, with 12 bases between. The sample consisted of naive CD8+ T cells from blood cultured with dendritic cells. Stated subset: CD45RA+ naive T cells. This receptor was identified in a human donor in good health. The rearrangement links TRBV28 to TRBJ2-7; D is possibly TRBD2 (5 bases). The CDR3 region has the DNA TGTGCCAGCAGTTACATCCGGGGAACCTACGAGCAGTACTTC. As protein: CASSYIRGTYEQYF.